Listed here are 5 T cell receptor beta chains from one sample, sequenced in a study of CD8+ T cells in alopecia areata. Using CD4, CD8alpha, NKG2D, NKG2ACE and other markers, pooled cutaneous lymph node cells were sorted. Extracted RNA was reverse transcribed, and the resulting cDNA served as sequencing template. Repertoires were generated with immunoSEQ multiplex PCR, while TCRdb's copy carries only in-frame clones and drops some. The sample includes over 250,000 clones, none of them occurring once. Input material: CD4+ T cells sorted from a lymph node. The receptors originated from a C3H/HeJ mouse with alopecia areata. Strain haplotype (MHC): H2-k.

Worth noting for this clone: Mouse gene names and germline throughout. The CDR3 sequence is CASSSTSNTGQLYF. The covered CDR3 bases are TGTGCCAGCAGTTCGACTTCAAACACCGGG. The chain is built from TRBV13-1 and TRBJ2-2, with D uncertain. Coverage ceases 4 residues before the CDR3 finishes, and the germline J gene fills in the end. The CDR3 loop spans 14 amino acids. Germline V gene sequence: CDR1 NSHNY, CDR2 SYGAGN. V was pared by 4 bases and J by 0 bases, with 7 bases between.

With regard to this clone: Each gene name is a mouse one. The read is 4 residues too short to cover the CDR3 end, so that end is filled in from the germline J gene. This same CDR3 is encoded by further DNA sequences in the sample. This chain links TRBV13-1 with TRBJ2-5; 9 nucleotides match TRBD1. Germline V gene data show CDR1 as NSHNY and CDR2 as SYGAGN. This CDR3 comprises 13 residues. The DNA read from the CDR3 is TGTGCCAGCAGTGGACAGGGGGGAGAC. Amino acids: CASSGQGGD. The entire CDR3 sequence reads CASSGQGGDTQYF.

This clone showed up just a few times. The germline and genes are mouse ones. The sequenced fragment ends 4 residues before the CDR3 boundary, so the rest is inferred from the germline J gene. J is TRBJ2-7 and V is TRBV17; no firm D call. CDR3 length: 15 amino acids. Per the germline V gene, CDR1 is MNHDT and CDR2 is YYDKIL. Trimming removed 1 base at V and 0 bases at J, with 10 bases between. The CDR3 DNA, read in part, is TGTGCTAGCAGTAGAGCCCCCAGTAGCTCCTAT. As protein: CASSRAPSSSY. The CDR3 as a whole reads CASSRAPSSSYEQYF.

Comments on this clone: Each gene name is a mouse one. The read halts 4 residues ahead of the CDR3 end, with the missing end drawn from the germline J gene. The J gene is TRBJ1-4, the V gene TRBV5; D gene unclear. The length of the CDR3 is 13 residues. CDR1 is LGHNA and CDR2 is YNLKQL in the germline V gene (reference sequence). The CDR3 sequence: CASSPLLGERLFF. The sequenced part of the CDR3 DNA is TGTGCCAGCAGCCCCCTCCTGGGCGAA.

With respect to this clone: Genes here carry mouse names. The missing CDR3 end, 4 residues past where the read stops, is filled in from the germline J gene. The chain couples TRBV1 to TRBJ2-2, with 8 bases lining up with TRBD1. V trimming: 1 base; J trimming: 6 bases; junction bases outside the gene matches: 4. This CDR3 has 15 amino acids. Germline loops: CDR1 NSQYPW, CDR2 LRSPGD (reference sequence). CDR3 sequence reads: CTCSAGTGRAGQLYF. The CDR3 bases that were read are TGCACCTGCAGTGCAGGGACAGGGAGGGCCGGG. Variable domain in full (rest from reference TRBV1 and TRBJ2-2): VTLLEQNPRWRLVPRGQAVNLRCILKNSQYPWMSWYQQDLQKQLQWLFTLRSPGDKEVKSLPGADYLATRVTDTELRLQVANMSQGRTLYCTCSAGTGRAGQLYFGEGSKLTVL.